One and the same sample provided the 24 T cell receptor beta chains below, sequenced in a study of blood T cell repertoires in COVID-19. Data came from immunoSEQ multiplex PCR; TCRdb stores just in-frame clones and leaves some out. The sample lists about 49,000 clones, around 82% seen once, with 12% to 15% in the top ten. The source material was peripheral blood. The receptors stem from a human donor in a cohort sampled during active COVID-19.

CDR3 in DNA: TGTGCCAGCAGTGGCGGGACGGGGAGCAATCAGCCCCAGCATTTT. Its translation: CASSGGTGSNQPQHF. The rearrangement joins TRBV2 to TRBJ1-5; perhaps TRBD1 as D (5 bases). The length of the CDR3 is 15 residues. The germline V and J ends were trimmed by 4 bases and 1 base, with 11 bases remaining between them. The germline CDR1 and CDR2 sequences are SNHLY and FYNNEI.

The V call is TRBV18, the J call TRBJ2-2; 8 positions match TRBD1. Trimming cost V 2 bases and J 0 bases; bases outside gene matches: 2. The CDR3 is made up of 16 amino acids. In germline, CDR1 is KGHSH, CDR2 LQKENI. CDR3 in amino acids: CASSPSGGANTGELFF. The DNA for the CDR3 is TGTGCCAGCTCACCATCAGGGGGCGCGAACACCGGGGAGCTGTTTTTT.

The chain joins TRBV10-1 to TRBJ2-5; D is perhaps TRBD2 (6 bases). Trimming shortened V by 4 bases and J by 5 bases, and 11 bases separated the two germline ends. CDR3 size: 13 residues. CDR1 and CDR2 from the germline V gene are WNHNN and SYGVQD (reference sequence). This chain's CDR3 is CASSGDLGETQYF. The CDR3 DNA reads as TGCGCCAGCAGTGGGGACTTAGGGGAGACCCAGTACTTC.

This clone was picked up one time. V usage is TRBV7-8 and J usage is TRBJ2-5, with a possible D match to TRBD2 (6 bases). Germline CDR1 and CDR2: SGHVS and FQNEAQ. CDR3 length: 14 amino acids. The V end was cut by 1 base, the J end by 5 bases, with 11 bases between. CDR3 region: CASSLVRGMETQYF. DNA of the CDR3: TGTGCCAGCAGCTTAGTACGGGGGATGGAGACCCAGTACTTC.

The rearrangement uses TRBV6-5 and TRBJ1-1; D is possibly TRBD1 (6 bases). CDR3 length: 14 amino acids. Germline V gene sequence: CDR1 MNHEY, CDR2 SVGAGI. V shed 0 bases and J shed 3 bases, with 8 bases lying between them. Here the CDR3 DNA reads TGTGCCAGCAGTTACTCGGGGGCCCACACTGAAGCTTTCTTT. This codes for CASSYSGAHTEAFF.

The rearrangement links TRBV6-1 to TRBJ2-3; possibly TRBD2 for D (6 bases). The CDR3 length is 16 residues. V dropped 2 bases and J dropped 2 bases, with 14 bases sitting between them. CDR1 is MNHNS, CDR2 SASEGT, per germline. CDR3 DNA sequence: TGTGCCAGCAGTGAACAGCGCGGGGCGAACACAGATACGCAGTATTTT. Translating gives CASSEQRGANTDTQYF.

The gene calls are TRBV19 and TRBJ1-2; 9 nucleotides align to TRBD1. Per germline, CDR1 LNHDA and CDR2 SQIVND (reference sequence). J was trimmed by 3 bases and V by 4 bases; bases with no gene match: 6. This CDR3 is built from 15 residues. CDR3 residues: CASSTRTGEYYGYTF. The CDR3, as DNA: TGTGCCAGTAGTACCCGGACAGGGGAATACTATGGCTACACCTTC.

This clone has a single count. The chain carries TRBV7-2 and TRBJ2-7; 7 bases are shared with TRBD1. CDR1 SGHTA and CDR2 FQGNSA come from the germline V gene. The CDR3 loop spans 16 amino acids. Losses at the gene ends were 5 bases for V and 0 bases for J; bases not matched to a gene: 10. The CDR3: CASSPTRGQASYEQYF. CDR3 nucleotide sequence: TGTGCCAGCAGCCCGACAAGAGGACAGGCCTCCTACGAGCAGTACTTC.

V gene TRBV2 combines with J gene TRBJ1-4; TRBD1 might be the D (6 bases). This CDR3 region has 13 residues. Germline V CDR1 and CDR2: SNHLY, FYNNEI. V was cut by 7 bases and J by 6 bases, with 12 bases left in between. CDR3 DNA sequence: TGTGCCAGCAACAGAAGGACAGATGAAAAACTGTTTTTT. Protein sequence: CASNRRTDEKLFF.

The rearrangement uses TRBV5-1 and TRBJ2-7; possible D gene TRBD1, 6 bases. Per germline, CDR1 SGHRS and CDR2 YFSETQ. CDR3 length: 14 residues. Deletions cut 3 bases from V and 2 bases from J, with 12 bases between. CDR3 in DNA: TGCGCCAGCAGCTCGGGACAAGCCACCTACGAGCAGTACTTC. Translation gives CASSSGQATYEQYF.

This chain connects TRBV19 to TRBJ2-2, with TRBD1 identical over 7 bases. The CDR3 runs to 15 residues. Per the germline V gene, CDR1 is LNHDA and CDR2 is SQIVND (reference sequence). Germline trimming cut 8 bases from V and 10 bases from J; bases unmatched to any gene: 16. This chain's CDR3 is CASRGRTTGHPELFF. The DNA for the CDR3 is TGTGCCAGTCGCGGTCGGACGACAGGGCACCCGGAGCTGTTTTTT.

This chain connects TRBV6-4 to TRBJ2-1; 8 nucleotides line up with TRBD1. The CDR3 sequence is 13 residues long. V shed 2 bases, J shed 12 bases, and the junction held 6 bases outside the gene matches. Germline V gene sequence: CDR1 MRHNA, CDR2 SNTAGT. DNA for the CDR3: TGTGCCAGCAGTGACGGCCTCGGGACAGGGCAGTTCTTC. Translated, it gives CASSDGLGTGQFF.

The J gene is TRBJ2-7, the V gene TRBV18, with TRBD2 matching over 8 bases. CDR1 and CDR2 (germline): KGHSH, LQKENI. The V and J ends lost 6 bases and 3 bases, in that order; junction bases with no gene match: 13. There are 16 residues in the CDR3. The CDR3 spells CASSELYGGAGYEQYF. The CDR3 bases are TGTGCCAGCTCCGAGCTATACGGGGGGGCTGGCTACGAGCAGTACTTC.

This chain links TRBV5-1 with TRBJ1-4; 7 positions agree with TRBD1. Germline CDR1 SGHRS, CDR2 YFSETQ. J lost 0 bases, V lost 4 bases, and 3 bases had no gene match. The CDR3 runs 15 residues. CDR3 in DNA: TGCGCCAGCAGCACGGGGACAGCAACTAATGAAAAACTGTTTTTT. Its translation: CASSTGTATNEKLFF.

CDR3 in DNA: TGTGCCAGCAGTCCAATAGCGGGGGGGCCTTATGAGCAGTTCTTC. Its protein product is CASSPIAGGPYEQFF. This chain connects TRBV6-6 to TRBJ2-1; TRBD2 agrees at 11 bases. The germline gives CDR1 MNHNY, CDR2 SVGAGI (reference sequence). The J segment lost 8 bases and the V segment lost 5 bases, leaving 8 bases of the junction unmatched. The CDR3 length is 15 residues.

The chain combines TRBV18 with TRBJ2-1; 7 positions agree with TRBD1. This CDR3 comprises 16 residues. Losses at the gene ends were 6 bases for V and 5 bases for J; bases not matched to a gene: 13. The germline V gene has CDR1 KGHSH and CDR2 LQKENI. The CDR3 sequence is CASSPSGQLLDNEQFF. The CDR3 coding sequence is TGTGCCAGCTCCCCGTCGGGACAGTTATTAGACAATGAGCAGTTCTTC. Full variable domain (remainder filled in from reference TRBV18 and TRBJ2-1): NAGVMQNPRHLVRRRGQEARLRCSPMKGHSHVYWYRQLPEEGLKFMVYLQKENIIDESGMPKERFSAEFPKEGPSILRIQQVVRGDSAAYFCASSPSGQLLDNEQFFGPGTRLTVL.

The CDR3 loop reads CASSLDAGAATDTQYF. Written as DNA, the CDR3 is TGCGCCAGCAGCTTGGATGCGGGAGCGGCCACAGATACGCAGTATTTT. The chain couples TRBV5-1 to TRBJ2-3, with 7 bases that match TRBD2. From germline, CDR1 is SGHRS and CDR2 YFSETQ. This CDR3 region has 16 residues. With 0 bases clipped from V and 2 bases from J, the junction kept 6 bases outside the gene matches.

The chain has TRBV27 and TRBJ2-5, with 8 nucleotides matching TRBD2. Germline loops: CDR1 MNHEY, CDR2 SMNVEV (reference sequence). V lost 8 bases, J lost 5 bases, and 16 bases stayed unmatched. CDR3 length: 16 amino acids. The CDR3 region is CASSPMVAGPWETQYF. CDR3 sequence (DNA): TGTGCCAGCTCGCCCATGGTAGCGGGGCCTTGGGAGACCCAGTACTTC.

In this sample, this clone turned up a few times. The CDR3 region has the DNA TGTGCCTGGAGTGTCCGGGGGGCTCGTAGCAATCAGCCCCAGCATTTT. This translates into CAWSVRGARSNQPQHF. The rearrangement links TRBV30 to TRBJ1-5, with TRBD1 as a possible D gene (6 bases). Germline assignment: CDR1 GTSNPN and CDR2 SVGIG (reference sequence). The CDR3 is made up of 16 amino acids. The V end lost 0 bases, the J end lost 0 bases, and 12 bases lay between the germline ends.

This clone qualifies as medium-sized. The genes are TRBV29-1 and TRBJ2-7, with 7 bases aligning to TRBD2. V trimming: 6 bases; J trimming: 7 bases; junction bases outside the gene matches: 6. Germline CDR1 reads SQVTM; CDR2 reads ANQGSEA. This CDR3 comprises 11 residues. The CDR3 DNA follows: TGCAGCGTCGGGGGGTCTGGAGAGCAGTACTTC. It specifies CSVGGSGEQYF.

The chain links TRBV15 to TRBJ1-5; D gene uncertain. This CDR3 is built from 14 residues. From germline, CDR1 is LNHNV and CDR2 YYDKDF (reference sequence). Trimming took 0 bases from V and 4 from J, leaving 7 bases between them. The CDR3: CATSRDGTNQPQHF. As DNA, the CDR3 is TGTGCCACCAGCAGAGACGGTACTAATCAGCCCCAGCATTTT. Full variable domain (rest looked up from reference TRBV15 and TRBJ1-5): DAMVIQNPRYQVTQFGKPVTLSCSQTLNHNVMYWYQQKSSQAPKLLFHYYDKDFNNEADTPDNFQSRRPNTSFCFLDIRSPGLGDTAMYLCATSRDGTNQPQHFGDGTRLSIL.

CDR3 sequence (DNA): TGTGCCAGCGGGGGGGCAGGGCGAGGTTACAATGAGCAGTTCTTC. This sequence encodes CASGGAGRGYNEQFF. The V and J genes are TRBV28 and TRBJ2-1; D perhaps matches TRBD2 (7 bases). The germline V gene has CDR1 MDHEN and CDR2 SYDVKM. This CDR3 contains 15 residues. V was cut by 8 bases and J by 4 bases, with 18 bases left in between.

The CDR3 spells CASSMERTSGSYTQYF. In nucleotides, the CDR3 is TGCGCCAGCAGCATGGAACGGACTAGCGGGAGTTATACGCAGTATTTT. This sequence joins TRBV4-3 and TRBJ2-3; TRBD2 matches at 13 bases. V shed 5 bases and J 7 bases; nucleotides not matched to a gene: 9. Germline lookup yields CDR1 LGHNA and CDR2 YSLEER. The CDR3 totals 16 residues.

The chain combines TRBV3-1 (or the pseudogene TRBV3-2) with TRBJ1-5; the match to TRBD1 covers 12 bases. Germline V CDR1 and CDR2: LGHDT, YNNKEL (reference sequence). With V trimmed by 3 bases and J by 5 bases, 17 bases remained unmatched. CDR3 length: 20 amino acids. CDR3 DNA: TGTGCCAGCAGCCAGGTAATCGGGACAGGGGGCGAAGAGGTTTATCAGCCCCAGCATTTT. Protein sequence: CASSQVIGTGGEEVYQPQHF.